The next 30 T cell receptor beta chains were all read from a single sample in a study of chemoradiotherapy in HPV16-positive cancers. The assay was immunoSEQ multiplex PCR, and TCRdb's table has in-frame clones only and misses some. The sample holds 6,000 or so clones; 80% to 85% are singletons and the top ten take approximately 35%. Collection of the sample occurred from a patient who underwent chemoradiotherapy. These receptors originate from a human donor with HPV-associated anogenital cancer.

V is TRBV9 and J is TRBJ1-3; no firm D call. V lost 0 bases to trimming and J lost 4 bases, with 17 bases between them. The CDR3 consists of 17 residues. The germline V gene has CDR1 SGDLS and CDR2 YYNGEE. The CDR3 DNA sequence: TGTGCCAGCAGCGTAGCAGACGAAGCTCCGAAAGGAAACACCATATATTTT. Amino acid sequence: CASSVADEAPKGNTIYF.

As regards this clone: The identical CDR3 is also encoded by other nucleotide sequences in the sample. This sequence joins TRBV5-1 and TRBJ2-2, with no clear D. The ends were cut back, 4 bases at V and 2 bases at J, with 12 bases in the middle. Germline CDR1 SGHRS, CDR2 YFSETQ. The CDR3 is 15 amino acids. CDR3 DNA sequence: TGCGCCAGCAGCCGAGTGGCACACAACACCGGGGAGCTGTTTTTT. Its translation is CASSRVAHNTGELFF. The complete variable domain, with remaining parts taken from reference TRBV5-1 and TRBJ2-2, reads KAGVTQTPRYLIKTRGQQVTLSCSPISGHRSVSWYQQTPGQGLQFLFEYFSETQRNKGNFPGRFSGRQFSNSRSEMNVSTLELGDSALYLCASSRVAHNTGELFFGEGSRLTVL.

The chain links TRBV19 to TRBJ2-1; the D gene is possibly TRBD2 (7 bases). From germline, CDR1 is LNHDA and CDR2 SQIVND (reference sequence). The V end lost 4 bases, the J end lost 5 bases, and 18 bases lay between the germline ends. The CDR3 runs to 16 residues. In nucleotides, the CDR3 is TGTGCCAGTAGTAATCCACGGGGGGCAAAACACAATGAGCAGTTCTTC. This translates into CASSNPRGAKHNEQFF.

The DNA for the CDR3 is TGTGCCAGCAGTCCCAGACTAGCAGCCAGCACAGATACGCAGTATTTT. Amino acid sequence: CASSPRLAASTDTQYF. J is TRBJ2-3 and V is TRBV7-2; 7 bases are a match to TRBD2. V was pared by 6 bases and J by 0 bases, with 9 bases of the junction left unmatched. Germline CDR1 reads SGHTA; CDR2 reads FQGNSA. The CDR3 runs 16 residues.

J is TRBJ2-1 and V is TRBV7-2; 7 bases agree with TRBD2. Germline V CDR1 and CDR2: SGHTA, FQGNSA. The CDR3 totals 16 residues. V was pared by 2 bases and J by 7 bases, with 11 bases of the junction left unmatched. CDR3 in amino acids: CASSLSGQRGGNEQFF. In DNA, the CDR3 is TGTGCCAGCAGCTTATCCGGTCAGCGGGGTGGAAATGAGCAGTTCTTC.

A single count supports this clone. The rearrangement joins TRBV7-2 to TRBJ1-2, with 7 bases aligning to TRBD1. The trim removed 1 base at V and 5 bases at J, leaving 13 bases unmatched. CDR1 is SGHTA, CDR2 FQGNSA, per germline. This CDR3 spans 17 amino acids. CDR3 DNA sequence: TGTGCCAGCAGCTTAGTACCGCCGGGAAGCAGGGGGTATGGCTACACCTTC. Its protein product is CASSLVPPGSRGYGYTF. Using reference TRBV7-2 and TRBJ1-2 for the parts outside the CDR3, the full variable domain is GAGVSQSPSNKVTEKGKDVELRCDPISGHTALYWYRQSLGQGLEFLIYFQGNSAPDKSGLPSDRFSAERTGGSVSTLTIQRTQQEDSAVYLCASSLVPPGSRGYGYTFGSGTRLTVV.

This clone was recorded a few times. The rearrangement links TRBV4-3 to TRBJ1-2, with TRBD1 matching over 8 bases. V gave up 0 bases and J gave up 3 bases; unmatched junction bases: 12. This CDR3 has 18 amino acids. Germline V gives CDR1 LGHNA, CDR2 YSLEER. CDR3 DNA: TGCGCCAGCAGCCAAGACCTCCGGACAGGGCGGGGCGACTATGGCTACACCTTC. Its translation: CASSQDLRTGRGDYGYTF.

The chain uses TRBV15 and TRBJ1-4; D gene ambiguous. V dropped 5 bases and J dropped 7 bases, with 17 bases sitting between them. Germline assignment: CDR1 LNHNV and CDR2 YYDKDF (reference sequence). This CDR3 contains 15 residues. Here the CDR3 reads CATSFMALGSEKLFF. The CDR3 DNA reads TGTGCCACCAGCTTTATGGCGCTTGGGAGTGAAAAACTGTTTTTT.

CDR3 sequence reads: CATSRDPLYEQYV. CDR3 bases: TGTGCCACCAGCAGAGATCCACTTTACGAGCAGTACGTC. The V call is TRBV15, the J call TRBJ2-7; D not certain. V was shortened by 0 bases and J by 4 bases, with 7 bases between the two germline ends. The CDR3 is made up of 13 amino acids. Germline loops: CDR1 LNHNV, CDR2 YYDKDF (reference sequence).

This clone was recorded a few times. The chain links TRBV14 to TRBJ1-2; 8 bases fit TRBD1. This CDR3 has 15 amino acids. V shed 4 bases and J 4 bases; nucleotides not matched to a gene: 8. CDR1 and CDR2 (germline): SGHDN, FVKESK. CDR3 residues: CASSPGGGQAYGYTF. As DNA, the CDR3 is TGTGCCAGCAGCCCAGGCGGGGGACAGGCCTATGGCTACACCTTC.

This clone appeared a few times. This chain links TRBV7-2 with TRBJ1-1, with TRBD1 identical over 7 bases. Germline CDR1 reads SGHTA; CDR2 reads FQGNSA. With 5 bases clipped from V and 0 bases from J, the junction kept 6 bases outside the gene matches. The CDR3 runs to 15 residues. The CDR3 spells CASSPQQGLNTEAFF. DNA for the CDR3: TGTGCCAGCAGCCCTCAACAGGGGCTGAACACTGAAGCTTTCTTT.

The CDR3 sequence: CASSLRGKDSGANVLTF. CDR3 sequence (DNA): TGTGCCAGCAGCTTAAGGGGTAAAGACTCTGGGGCCAACGTCCTGACTTTC. The chain links TRBV7-2 to TRBJ2-6; D is perhaps TRBD1 (5 bases). V was cut by 2 bases and J by 0 bases, with 11 bases left in between. There are 17 residues in the CDR3. The germline V gene has CDR1 SGHTA and CDR2 FQGNSA. Based on the CDR3 plus reference TRBV7-2 and TRBJ2-6, the full variable domain is GAGVSQSPSNKVTEKGKDVELRCDPISGHTALYWYRQSLGQGLEFLIYFQGNSAPDKSGLPSDRFSAERTGGSVSTLTIQRTQQEDSAVYLCASSLRGKDSGANVLTFGAGSRLTVL.

V gene TRBV5-6 combines with J gene TRBJ1-1; TRBD1 is a possible D gene (5 bases). The CDR3 loop spans 14 amino acids. Looked up from germline, CDR1 is SGHDT and CDR2 is YYEEEE. The germline V and J ends were trimmed by 0 bases and 4 bases, with 10 bases remaining between them. As DNA, the CDR3 is TGTGCCAGCAGCTTGGAGGGACTTGGCACTGAAGCTTTCTTT. Translated, it gives CASSLEGLGTEAFF. Based on the CDR3 plus reference TRBV5-6 and TRBJ1-1, the full variable domain is DAGVTQSPTHLIKTRGQQVTLRCSPKSGHDTVSWYQQALGQGPQFIFQYYEEEERQRGNFPDRFSGHQFPNYSSELNVNALLLGDSALYLCASSLEGLGTEAFFGQGTRLTVV.

J is TRBJ2-3 and V is TRBV7-2; D is unresolved. The CDR3 runs 16 residues. CDR1 is SGHTA, CDR2 FQGNSA, per germline. V dropped 2 bases and J dropped 6 bases, with 18 bases sitting between them. CDR3 protein: CASSLYRRPVGDTQYF. DNA of the CDR3: TGTGCCAGCAGCTTATATAGGCGGCCGGTCGGGGATACGCAGTATTTT. Based on the CDR3 plus reference TRBV7-2 and TRBJ2-3, the full variable domain is GAGVSQSPSNKVTEKGKDVELRCDPISGHTALYWYRQSLGQGLEFLIYFQGNSAPDKSGLPSDRFSAERTGGSVSTLTIQRTQQEDSAVYLCASSLYRRPVGDTQYFGPGTRLTVL.

This chain uses TRBV4-3 with TRBJ2-5, with 12 bases matching TRBD2. CDR3 length equals 15 residues. Germline lookup yields CDR1 LGHNA and CDR2 YSLEER. Germline trimming cut 4 bases from V and 5 bases from J; bases unmatched to any gene: 5. The CDR3 DNA follows: TGCGCCAGCAGCCGCTCGACTAGCGGGAGTGAGACCCAGTACTTC. This translates into CASSRSTSGSETQYF.

A few counts support this clone. The chain couples TRBV10-3 to TRBJ1-1; no clear D gene. The CDR3 totals 12 residues. V lost 6 bases, J lost 8 bases, and 13 bases lay in between. Germline V CDR1 and CDR2: ENHRY, SYGVKD. The CDR3 loop reads CAISGRTVEAFF. As DNA, the CDR3 is TGTGCCATCAGCGGACGCACGGTCGAAGCTTTCTTT.

This clone showed up just a few times. The J gene is TRBJ1-2, the V gene TRBV10-3, with D possibly being TRBD1 (6 bases). Trimming stripped 6 bases from V and 7 bases from J, with 15 bases between. This CDR3 is built from 13 residues. Germline assignment: CDR1 ENHRY and CDR2 SYGVKD. The CDR3 DNA is TGTGCCATCAGCCCAGCAGGGGCGGGTGGCTACACCTTC. Translation gives CAISPAGAGGYTF.

The chain links TRBV7-8 to TRBJ1-5; D might be TRBD1 (6 bases). CDR1 and CDR2 from the germline V gene are SGHVS and FQNEAQ. The CDR3 length is 15 residues. Deletions cut 5 bases from V and 5 bases from J, with 16 bases between. CDR3 in amino acids: CASSPGGRGDQPQHF. DNA of the CDR3: TGTGCCAGCAGCCCTGGGGGGCGAGGGGATCAGCCCCAGCATTTT.

This clone has just one count. The rearrangement joins TRBV6-5 to TRBJ1-2; maybe TRBD1 (6 bases). CDR1 MNHEY and CDR2 SVGAGI come from the germline V gene. CDR3 length equals 13 residues. V was clipped by 6 bases and J by 8 bases, with 16 bases between them. This CDR3 reads CASRQGGARGYTF. The DNA of the CDR3 is TGTGCCAGCAGACAGGGAGGGGCTCGCGGCTACACCTTC.

J is TRBJ1-1 and V is TRBV6-5, with D possibly matching TRBD1 (5 bases). V was cut by 2 bases and J by 7 bases, with 14 bases left in between. The germline gives CDR1 MNHEY, CDR2 SVGAGI. The CDR3 loop spans 14 amino acids. CDR3 protein: CASSYESGRGEAFF. The CDR3, as DNA: TGTGCCAGCAGTTACGAATCTGGTAGGGGTGAAGCTTTCTTT.

This chain joins TRBV7-3 and TRBJ1-1, with D unclear. The CDR3 sequence is 13 residues long. Germline lookup yields CDR1 SGHTA and CDR2 FQGTGA. V was trimmed by 4 bases and J by 2 bases, leaving 8 bases between them. The CDR3 sequence is CASSSRGNTEAFF. Written as DNA, the CDR3 is TGTGCCAGCAGCTCACGGGGAAACACTGAAGCTTTCTTT.

The rearrangement joins TRBV6-6 to TRBJ2-1; TRBD1 agrees at 7 bases. The trim removed 5 bases at V and 1 base at J, leaving 5 bases unmatched. The CDR3 is 15 amino acids. CDR1 is MNHNY and CDR2 is SVGAGI in the germline V gene (reference sequence). CDR3 in amino acids: CASSLRQGSYNEQFF. The CDR3, as DNA: TGTGCCAGCAGTCTCCGACAGGGATCCTACAATGAGCAGTTCTTC.

The rearrangement uses TRBV7-8 and TRBJ1-6; unclear D gene. The V gene lost 3 bases and the J gene lost 8 bases, with 17 bases spanning the gap. Per germline, CDR1 SGHVS and CDR2 FQNEAQ. The CDR3 contains 16 residues. The CDR3 bases are TGTGCCAGCAGCTTGATCCGTCAAGGGCCAGATTCACCCCTCCACTTT. It specifies CASSLIRQGPDSPLHF.

The rearrangement links TRBV7-9 to TRBJ1-2; 9 nucleotides line up with TRBD1. There are 15 residues in the CDR3. V lost 0 bases, J lost 4 bases, and 3 bases stayed unmatched. Germline-derived CDR1 and CDR2 are SEHNR and FQNEAQ (reference sequence). CDR3 coding DNA: TGTGCCAGCAGCTTAGCGCGGACAGGGGTCTATGGCTACACCTTC. It is translated as CASSLARTGVYGYTF. Complete variable domain (other parts from reference TRBV7-9 and TRBJ1-2): DTGVSQNPRHKITKRGQNVTFRCDPISEHNRLYWYRQTLGQGPEFLTYFQNEAQLEKSRLLSDRFSAERPKGSFSTLEIQRTEQGDSAMYLCASSLARTGVYGYTFGSGTRLTVV.

The chain is built from TRBV2 and TRBJ2-6; tentative D call: TRBD2 (6 bases). V dropped 8 bases and J dropped 2 bases, with 10 bases sitting between them. The CDR3 length is 14 residues. CDR1 SNHLY and CDR2 FYNNEI come from the germline V gene. The CDR3 reads CASGGLTGANVLTF. CDR3 coding DNA: TGTGCCAGCGGGGGACTTACTGGGGCCAACGTCCTGACTTTC.

CDR3 sequence reads: CASSVETGDSDGYTF. DNA for the CDR3: TGTGCCAGCAGCGTAGAGACAGGGGATTCAGATGGCTACACCTTC. The genes are TRBV9 and TRBJ1-2, with 8 nucleotides matching TRBD1. The CDR3 totals 15 residues. V was pared by 0 bases and J by 6 bases, with 7 bases of the junction left unmatched. Looked up from germline, CDR1 is SGDLS and CDR2 is YYNGEE.

This CDR3 reads CASMGTGAYNSPLHF. The CDR3 DNA sequence: TGTGCCAGCATGGGAACAGGGGCCTATAATTCACCCCTCCACTTT. V usage is TRBV2 and J usage is TRBJ1-6; TRBD1 matches at 7 bases. Germline V CDR1 and CDR2: SNHLY, FYNNEI. The V segment lost 7 bases and the J segment 2 bases; nucleotides outside the gene matches: 5. This CDR3 is 15 amino acids long.

CDR3 sequence reads: CASSSTDRVSPNGYTF. The CDR3 DNA reads as TGTGCCAGCAGTTCCACCGACAGGGTTAGTCCCAATGGCTACACCTTC. The chain uses TRBV6-5 and TRBJ1-2; 7 bases are a match to TRBD1. V lost 4 bases to trimming and J lost 6 bases; unmatched junction nucleotides: 14. The CDR3 consists of 16 residues. Germline-derived CDR1 and CDR2 are MNHEY and SVGAGI.

The chain joins TRBV5-1 to TRBJ2-5; D not certain. This CDR3 region has 13 residues. Trimming took off 6 bases at V and 5 bases at J, with 14 bases between the two ends. CDR1 and CDR2 (germline): SGHRS, YFSETQ. The chain's CDR3 is CASNIIFGETQYF. The CDR3 coding sequence is TGCGCCAGCAACATAATATTCGGGGAGACCCAGTACTTC.

This chain uses TRBV7-9 with TRBJ1-2; 11 bases align to TRBD1. Germline V CDR1 and CDR2: SEHNR, FQNEAQ (reference sequence). The CDR3 has 15 residues. V dropped 4 bases and J dropped 3; count of bases not matched to a gene: 4. The CDR3 loop reads CASSWGQGEDYGYTF. CDR3 in DNA: TGTGCCAGCAGCTGGGGACAGGGGGAAGACTATGGCTACACCTTC.